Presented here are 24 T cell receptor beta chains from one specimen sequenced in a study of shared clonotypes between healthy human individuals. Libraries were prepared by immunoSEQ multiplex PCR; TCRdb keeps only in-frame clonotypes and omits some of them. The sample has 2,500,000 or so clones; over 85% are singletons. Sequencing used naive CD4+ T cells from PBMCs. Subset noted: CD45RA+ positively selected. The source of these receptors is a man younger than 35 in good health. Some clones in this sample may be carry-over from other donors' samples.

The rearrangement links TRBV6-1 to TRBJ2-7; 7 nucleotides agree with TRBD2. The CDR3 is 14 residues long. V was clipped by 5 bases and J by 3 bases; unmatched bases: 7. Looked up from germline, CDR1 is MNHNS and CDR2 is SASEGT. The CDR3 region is CASSLGLTFYEQYF. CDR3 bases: TGTGCCAGCAGTCTGGGACTAACATTCTACGAGCAGTACTTC.

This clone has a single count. CDR3 region: CASSLKGTTYEQYF. In nucleotides, the CDR3 is TGTGCCAGCAGCTTAAAAGGTACTACGTACGAGCAGTACTTC. The chain combines TRBV7-2 with TRBJ2-7; D uncertain. The length of the CDR3 is 14 residues. CDR1 and CDR2 from the germline V gene are SGHTA and FQGNSA. V lost 2 bases and J lost 4, with 12 bases in between. The full variable domain, its missing parts supplied by reference TRBV7-2 and TRBJ2-7, is GAGVSQSPSNKVTEKGKDVELRCDPISGHTALYWYRQSLGQGLEFLIYFQGNSAPDKSGLPSDRFSAERTGGSVSTLTIQRTQQEDSAVYLCASSLKGTTYEQYFGPGTRLTVT.

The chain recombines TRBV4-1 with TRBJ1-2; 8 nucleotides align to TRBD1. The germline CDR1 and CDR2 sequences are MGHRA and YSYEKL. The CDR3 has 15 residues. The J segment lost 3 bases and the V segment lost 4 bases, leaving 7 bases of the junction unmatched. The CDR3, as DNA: TGCGCCAGCAGCCTCGGCCGACAGGGGCACTATGGCTACACCTTC. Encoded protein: CASSLGRQGHYGYTF.

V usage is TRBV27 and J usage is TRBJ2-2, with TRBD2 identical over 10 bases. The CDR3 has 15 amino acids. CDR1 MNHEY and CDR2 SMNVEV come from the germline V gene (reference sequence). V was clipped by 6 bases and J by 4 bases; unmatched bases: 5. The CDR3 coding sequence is TGTGCCAGCAGATTAAGGACTAGCGGCACCGGGGAGCTGTTTTTT. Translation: CASRLRTSGTGELFF.

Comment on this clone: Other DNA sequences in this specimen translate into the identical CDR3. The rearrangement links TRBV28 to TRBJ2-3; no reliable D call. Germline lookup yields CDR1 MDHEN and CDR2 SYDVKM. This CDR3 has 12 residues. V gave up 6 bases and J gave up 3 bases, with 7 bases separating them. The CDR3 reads CASRESTDTQYF. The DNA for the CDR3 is TGTGCCAGCAGGGAATCAACAGATACGCAGTATTTT.

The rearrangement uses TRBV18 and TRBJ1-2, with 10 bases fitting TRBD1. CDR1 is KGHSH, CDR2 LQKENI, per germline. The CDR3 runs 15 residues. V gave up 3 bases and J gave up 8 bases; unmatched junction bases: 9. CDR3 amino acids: CASSPTTGQGKGYTF. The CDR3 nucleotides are TGTGCCAGCTCACCCACGACGGGACAGGGGAAAGGCTACACCTTC.

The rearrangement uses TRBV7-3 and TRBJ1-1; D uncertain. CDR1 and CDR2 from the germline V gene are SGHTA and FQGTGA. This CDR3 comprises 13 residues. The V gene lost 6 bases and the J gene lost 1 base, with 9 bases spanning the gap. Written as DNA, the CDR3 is TGTGCCAGCAGATACCAGCCGAACACTGAAGCTTTCTTT. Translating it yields CASRYQPNTEAFF.

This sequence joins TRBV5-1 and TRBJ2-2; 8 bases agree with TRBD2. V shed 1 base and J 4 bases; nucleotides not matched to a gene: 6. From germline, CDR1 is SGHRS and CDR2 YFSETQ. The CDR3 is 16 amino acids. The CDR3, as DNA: TGCGCCAGCAGCTTGTGGGGACTAGAGAGCACCGGGGAGCTGTTTTTT. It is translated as CASSLWGLESTGELFF.

CDR3 nucleotide sequence: TGCGCCAGCAGCTTGCTAGGACAGAGCTCTGGAAACACCATATATTTT. Amino acids: CASSLLGQSSGNTIYF. The V and J genes are TRBV5-1 and TRBJ1-3; D may be TRBD1 (6 bases). V dropped 1 base and J dropped 0 bases, with 11 bases sitting between them. CDR1 is SGHRS and CDR2 is YFSETQ in the germline V gene. This CDR3 spans 16 amino acids.

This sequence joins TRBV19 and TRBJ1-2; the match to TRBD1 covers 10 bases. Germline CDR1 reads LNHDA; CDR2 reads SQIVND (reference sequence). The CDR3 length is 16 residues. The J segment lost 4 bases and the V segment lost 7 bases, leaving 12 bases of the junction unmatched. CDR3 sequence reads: CASTHSGQGPRYGYTF. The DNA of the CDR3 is TGTGCCAGTACCCATTCGGGACAGGGGCCGCGCTATGGCTACACCTTC.

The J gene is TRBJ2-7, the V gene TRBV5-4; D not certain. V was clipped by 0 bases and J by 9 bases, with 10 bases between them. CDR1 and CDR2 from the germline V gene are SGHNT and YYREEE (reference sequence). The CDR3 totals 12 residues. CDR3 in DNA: TGTGCCAGCAGCTTGGACACCGGTGGGCAGTACTTC. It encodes CASSLDTGGQYF.

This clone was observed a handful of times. In DNA form, the CDR3 reads TGTGCCAGCAGTTCCGGATGGGTGAGCGCTTTCTTT. Translated: CASSSGWVSAFF. The J gene is TRBJ1-1, the V gene TRBV5-4, with D hard to call. Germline CDR1 reads SGHNT; CDR2 reads YYREEE (reference sequence). Trimming took 5 bases from V and 11 from J, leaving 16 bases between them. The CDR3 totals 12 residues.

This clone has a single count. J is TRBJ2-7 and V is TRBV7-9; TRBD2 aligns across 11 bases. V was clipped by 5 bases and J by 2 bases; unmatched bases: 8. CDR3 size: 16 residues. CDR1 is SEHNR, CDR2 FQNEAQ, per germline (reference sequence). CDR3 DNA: TGTGCCAGCAGCGCCCGGGGGACTAGCGGTCCCTACGAGCAGTACTTC. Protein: CASSARGTSGPYEQYF. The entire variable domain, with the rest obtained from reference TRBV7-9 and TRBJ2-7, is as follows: DTGVSQNPRHKITKRGQNVTFRCDPISEHNRLYWYRQTLGQGPEFLTYFQNEAQLEKSRLLSDRFSAERPKGSFSTLEIQRTEQGDSAMYLCASSARGTSGPYEQYFGPGTRLTVT.

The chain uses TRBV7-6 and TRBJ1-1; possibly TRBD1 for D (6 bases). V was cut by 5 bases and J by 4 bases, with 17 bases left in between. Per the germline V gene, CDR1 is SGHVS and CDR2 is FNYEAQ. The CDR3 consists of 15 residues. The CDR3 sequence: CASSPQTGTGTEAFF. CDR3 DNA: TGTGCCAGCAGCCCACAAACAGGGACCGGCACTGAAGCTTTCTTT. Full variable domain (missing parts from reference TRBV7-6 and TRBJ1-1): GAGVSQSPRYKVTKRGQDVALRCDPISGHVSLYWYRQALGQGPEFLTYFNYEAQQDKSGLPNDRFSAERPEGSISTLTIQRTEQRDSAMYRCASSPQTGTGTEAFFGQGTRLTVV.

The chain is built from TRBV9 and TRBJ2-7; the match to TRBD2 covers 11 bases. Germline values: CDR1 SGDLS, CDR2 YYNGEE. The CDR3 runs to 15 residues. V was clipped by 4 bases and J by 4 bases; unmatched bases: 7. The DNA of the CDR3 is TGTGCCAGCAGCCCTGAGGCTAGCGGGAGGTACGAGCAGTACTTC. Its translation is CASSPEASGRYEQYF.

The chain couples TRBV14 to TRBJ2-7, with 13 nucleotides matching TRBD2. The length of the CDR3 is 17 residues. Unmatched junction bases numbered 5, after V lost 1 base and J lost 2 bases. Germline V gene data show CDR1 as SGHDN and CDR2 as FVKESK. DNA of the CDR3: TGTGCCAGCAGCCAAGGGACTAGCGGGAGCTTCGCCTACGAGCAGTACTTC. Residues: CASSQGTSGSFAYEQYF.

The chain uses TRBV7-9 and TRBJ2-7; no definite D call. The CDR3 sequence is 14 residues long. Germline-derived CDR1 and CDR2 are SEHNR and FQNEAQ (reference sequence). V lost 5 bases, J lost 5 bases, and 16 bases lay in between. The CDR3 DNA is TGTGCCAGCAGCCCCGACCGAGTGAGCCACGAGCAGTACTTC. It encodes CASSPDRVSHEQYF.

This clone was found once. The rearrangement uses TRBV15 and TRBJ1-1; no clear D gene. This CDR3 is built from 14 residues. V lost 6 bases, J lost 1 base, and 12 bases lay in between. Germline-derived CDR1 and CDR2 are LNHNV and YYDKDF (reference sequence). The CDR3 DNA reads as TGTGCCACCAGGGAAGGGCAGCCGAACACTGAAGCTTTCTTT. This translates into CATREGQPNTEAFF.

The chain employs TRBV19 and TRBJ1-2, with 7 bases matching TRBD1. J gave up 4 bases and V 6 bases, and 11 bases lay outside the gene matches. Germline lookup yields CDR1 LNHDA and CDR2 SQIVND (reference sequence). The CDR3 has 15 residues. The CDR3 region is CASSTPGDRGYGYTF. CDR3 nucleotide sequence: TGTGCCAGTAGCACCCCGGGGGACAGAGGCTATGGCTACACCTTC.

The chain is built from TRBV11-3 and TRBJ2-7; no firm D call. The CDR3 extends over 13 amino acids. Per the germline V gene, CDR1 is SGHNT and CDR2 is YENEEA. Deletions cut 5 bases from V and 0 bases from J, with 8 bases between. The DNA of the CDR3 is TGTGCCAGCAGCGCCCGGGCCTCCTACGAGCAGTACTTC. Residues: CASSARASYEQYF. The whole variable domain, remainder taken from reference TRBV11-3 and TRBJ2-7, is EAGVVQSPRYKIIEKKQPVAFWCNPISGHNTLYWYLQNLGQGPELLIRYENEEAVDDSQLPKDRFSAERLKGVDSTLKIQPAELGDSAVYLCASSARASYEQYFGPGTRLTVT.

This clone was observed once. The CDR3 loop reads CASSVEGFFRDEQFF. CDR3 nucleotides: TGTGCCAGCAGCGTAGAGGGGTTTTTCCGCGATGAGCAGTTCTTC. The chain carries TRBV9 and TRBJ2-1; D is perhaps TRBD1 (5 bases). V lost 0 bases, J lost 8 bases, and 15 bases lay in between. The CDR3 extends over 15 amino acids. Germline lookup yields CDR1 SGDLS and CDR2 YYNGEE.

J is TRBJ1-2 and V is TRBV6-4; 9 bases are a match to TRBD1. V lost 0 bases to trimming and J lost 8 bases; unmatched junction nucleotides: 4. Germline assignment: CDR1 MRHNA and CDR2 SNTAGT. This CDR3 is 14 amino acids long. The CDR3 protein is CASSDSGQGYGYTF. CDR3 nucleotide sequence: TGTGCCAGCAGTGACTCGGGACAGGGATACGGCTACACCTTC.

The chain's CDR3 is CASSLGWGGDTEAFF. CDR3 coding DNA: TGTGCCAGCAGCTTAGGGTGGGGCGGGGACACTGAAGCTTTCTTT. V gene TRBV11-3 combines with J gene TRBJ1-1; TRBD1 might be the D (5 bases). V was trimmed by 1 base and J by 3 bases, leaving 12 bases between them. The CDR3 extends over 15 amino acids. Looked up from germline, CDR1 is SGHNT and CDR2 is YENEEA.

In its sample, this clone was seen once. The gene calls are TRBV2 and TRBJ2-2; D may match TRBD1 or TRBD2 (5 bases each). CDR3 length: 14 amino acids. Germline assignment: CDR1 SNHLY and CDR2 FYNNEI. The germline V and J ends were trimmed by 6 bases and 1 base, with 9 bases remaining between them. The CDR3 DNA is TGTGCCAGCAGGAGGGGCCGGAACACCGGGGAGCTGTTTTTT. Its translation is CASRRGRNTGELFF.